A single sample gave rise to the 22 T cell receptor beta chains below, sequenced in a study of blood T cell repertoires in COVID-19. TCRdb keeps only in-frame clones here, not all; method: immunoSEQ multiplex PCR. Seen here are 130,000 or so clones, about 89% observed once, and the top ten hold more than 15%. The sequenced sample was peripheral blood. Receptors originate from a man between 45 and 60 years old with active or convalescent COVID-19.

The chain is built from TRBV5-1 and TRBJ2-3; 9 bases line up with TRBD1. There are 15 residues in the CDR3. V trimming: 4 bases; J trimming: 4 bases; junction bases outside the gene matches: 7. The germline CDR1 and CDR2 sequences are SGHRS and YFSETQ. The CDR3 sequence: CASSPGQGYADTQYF. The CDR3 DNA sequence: TGCGCCAGCAGCCCGGGACAGGGATACGCAGATACGCAGTATTTT.

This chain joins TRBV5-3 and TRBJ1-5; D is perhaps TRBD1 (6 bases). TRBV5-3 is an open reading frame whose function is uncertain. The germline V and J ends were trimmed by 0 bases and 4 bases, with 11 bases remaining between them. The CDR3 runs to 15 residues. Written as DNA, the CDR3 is TGTGCCAGAAGCTTGGACAGGGTGCAGAATCAGCCCCAGCATTTT. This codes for CARSLDRVQNQPQHF.

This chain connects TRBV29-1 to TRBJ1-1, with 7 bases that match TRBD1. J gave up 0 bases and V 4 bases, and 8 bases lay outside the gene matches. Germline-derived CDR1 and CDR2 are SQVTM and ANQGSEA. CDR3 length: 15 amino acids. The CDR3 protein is CSVVPSGTVNTEAFF. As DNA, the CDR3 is TGCAGCGTTGTCCCATCTGGGACAGTGAACACTGAAGCTTTCTTT. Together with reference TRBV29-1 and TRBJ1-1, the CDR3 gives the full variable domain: SAVISQKPSRDICQRGTSLTIQCQVDSQVTMMFWYRQQPGQSLTLIATANQGSEATYESGFVIDKFPISRPNLTFSTLTVSNMSPEDSSIYLCSVVPSGTVNTEAFFGQGTRLTVV.

DNA of the CDR3: TGTGCCACCAGTGAGAGACTCTCCTACAATGAGCAGTTCTTC. Its translation: CATSERLSYNEQFF. The chain is built from TRBV24-1 and TRBJ2-1; unclear D gene. Per germline, CDR1 KGHDR and CDR2 SFDVKD. CDR3 length: 14 amino acids. The ends were cut back, 4 bases at V and 0 bases at J, with 6 bases in the middle.

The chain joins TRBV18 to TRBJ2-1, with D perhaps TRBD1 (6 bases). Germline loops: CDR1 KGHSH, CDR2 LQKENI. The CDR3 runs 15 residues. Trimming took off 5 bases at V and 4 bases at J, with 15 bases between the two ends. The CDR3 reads CASSSRDTGYNEQFF. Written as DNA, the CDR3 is TGTGCCAGCTCATCCCGGGACACGGGTTACAATGAGCAGTTCTTC.

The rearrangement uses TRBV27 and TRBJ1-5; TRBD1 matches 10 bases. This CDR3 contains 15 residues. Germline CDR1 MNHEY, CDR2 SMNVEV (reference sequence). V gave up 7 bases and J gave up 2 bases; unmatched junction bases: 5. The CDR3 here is CASKAGTGGNQPQHF. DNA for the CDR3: TGTGCCAGCAAAGCCGGGACAGGGGGCAATCAGCCCCAGCATTTT.

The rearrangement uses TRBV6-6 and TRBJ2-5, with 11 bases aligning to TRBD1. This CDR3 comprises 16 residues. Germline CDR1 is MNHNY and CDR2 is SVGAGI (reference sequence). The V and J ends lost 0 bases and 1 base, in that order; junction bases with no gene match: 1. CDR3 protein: CASSYSDRGLQETQYF. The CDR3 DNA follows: TGTGCCAGCAGTTACTCGGACAGGGGGCTCCAAGAGACCCAGTACTTC.

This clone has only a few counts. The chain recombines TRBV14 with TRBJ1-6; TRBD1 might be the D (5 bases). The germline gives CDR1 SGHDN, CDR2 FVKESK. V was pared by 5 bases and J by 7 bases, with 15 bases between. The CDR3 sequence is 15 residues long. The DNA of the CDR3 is TGTGCCAGCAGCTTGATTGACAGAACCAATTCACCCCTCCACTTT. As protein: CASSLIDRTNSPLHF. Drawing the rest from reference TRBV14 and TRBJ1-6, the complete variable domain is EAGVTQFPSHSVIEKGQTVTLRCDPISGHDNLYWYRRVMGKEIKFLLHFVKESKQDESGMPNNRFLAERTGGTYSTLKVQPAELEDSGVYFCASSLIDRTNSPLHFGNGTRLTVT.

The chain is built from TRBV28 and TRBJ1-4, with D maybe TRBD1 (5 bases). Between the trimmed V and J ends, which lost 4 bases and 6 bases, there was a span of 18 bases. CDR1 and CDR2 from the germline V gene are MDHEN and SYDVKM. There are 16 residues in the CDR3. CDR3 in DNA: TGTGCCAGCAGTTCCCCACGCCGGGGGAGGGATGAAAAACTGTTTTTT. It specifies CASSSPRRGRDEKLFF.

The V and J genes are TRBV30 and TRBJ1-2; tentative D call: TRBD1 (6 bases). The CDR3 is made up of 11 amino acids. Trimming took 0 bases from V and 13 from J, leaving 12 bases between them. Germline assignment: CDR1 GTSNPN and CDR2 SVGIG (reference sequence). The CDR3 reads CAWSVEGGSTF. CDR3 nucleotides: TGTGCCTGGAGTGTAGAGGGGGGGAGCACCTTC.

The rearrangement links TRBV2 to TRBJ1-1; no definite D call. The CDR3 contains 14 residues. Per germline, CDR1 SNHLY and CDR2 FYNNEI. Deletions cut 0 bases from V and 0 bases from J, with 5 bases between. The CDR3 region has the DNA TGTGCCAGCAGTGAAGCTTCGGTGAACACTGAAGCTTTCTTT. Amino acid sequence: CASSEASVNTEAFF.

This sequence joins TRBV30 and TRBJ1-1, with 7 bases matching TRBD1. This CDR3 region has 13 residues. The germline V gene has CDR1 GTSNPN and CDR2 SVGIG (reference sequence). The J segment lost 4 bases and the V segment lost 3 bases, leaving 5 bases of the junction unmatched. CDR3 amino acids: CAWRGGEGTEAFF. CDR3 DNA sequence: TGTGCCTGGAGAGGGGGCGAAGGCACTGAAGCTTTCTTT.

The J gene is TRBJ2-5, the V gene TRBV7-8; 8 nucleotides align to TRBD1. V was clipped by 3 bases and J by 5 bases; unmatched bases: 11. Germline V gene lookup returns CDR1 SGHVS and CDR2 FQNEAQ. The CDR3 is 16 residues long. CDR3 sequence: CASSLDRTGPGETQYF. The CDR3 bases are TGTGCCAGCAGCTTGGACAGGACAGGGCCCGGGGAGACCCAGTACTTC.

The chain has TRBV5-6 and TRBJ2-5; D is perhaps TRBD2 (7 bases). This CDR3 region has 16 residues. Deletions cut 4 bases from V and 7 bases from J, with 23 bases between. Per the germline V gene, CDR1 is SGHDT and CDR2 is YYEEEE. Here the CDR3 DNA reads TGTGCCAGCAGCGTACACCGGGGGGCAGGTGTGGGGACCCAGTACTTC. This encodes CASSVHRGAGVGTQYF. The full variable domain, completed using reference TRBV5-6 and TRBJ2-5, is DAGVTQSPTHLIKTRGQQVTLRCSPKSGHDTVSWYQQALGQGPQFIFQYYEEEERQRGNFPDRFSGHQFPNYSSELNVNALLLGDSALYLCASSVHRGAGVGTQYFGPGTRLLVL.

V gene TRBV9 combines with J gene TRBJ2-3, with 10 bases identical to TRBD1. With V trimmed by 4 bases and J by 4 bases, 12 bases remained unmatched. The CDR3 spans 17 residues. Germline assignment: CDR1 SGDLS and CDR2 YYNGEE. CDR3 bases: TGTGCCAGCAGCCCTCGTCAGGGACAGGGGTTTCCAGATACGCAGTATTTT. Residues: CASSPRQGQGFPDTQYF.

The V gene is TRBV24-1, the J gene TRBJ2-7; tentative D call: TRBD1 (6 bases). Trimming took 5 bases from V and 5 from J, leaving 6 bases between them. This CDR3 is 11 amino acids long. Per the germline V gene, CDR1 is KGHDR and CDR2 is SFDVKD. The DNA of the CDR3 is TGTGCCACCAGTGCAGGGGACGAGCAGTACTTC. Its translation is CATSAGDEQYF.

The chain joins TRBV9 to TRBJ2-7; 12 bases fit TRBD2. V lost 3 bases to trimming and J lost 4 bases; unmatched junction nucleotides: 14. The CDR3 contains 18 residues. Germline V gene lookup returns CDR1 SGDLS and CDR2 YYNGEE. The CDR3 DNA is TGTGCCAGCAGCGCGGGACTAGCGGGTCCTGGAGCCTTGTACGAGCAGTACTTC. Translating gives CASSAGLAGPGALYEQYF.

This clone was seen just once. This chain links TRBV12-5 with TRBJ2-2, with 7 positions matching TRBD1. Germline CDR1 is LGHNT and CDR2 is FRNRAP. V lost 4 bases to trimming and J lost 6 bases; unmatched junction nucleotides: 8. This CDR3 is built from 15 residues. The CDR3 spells CASGSGTVPAGELFF. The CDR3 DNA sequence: TGTGCTAGTGGTTCGGGGACAGTTCCGGCCGGGGAGCTGTTTTTT.

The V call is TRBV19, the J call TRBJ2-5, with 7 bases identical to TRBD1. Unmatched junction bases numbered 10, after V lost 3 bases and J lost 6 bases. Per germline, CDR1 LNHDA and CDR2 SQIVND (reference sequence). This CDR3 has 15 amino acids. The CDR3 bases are TGTGCCAGTAGTATTTCGTCAGGGGGTGGACAGACCCAGTACTTC. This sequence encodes CASSISSGGGQTQYF.

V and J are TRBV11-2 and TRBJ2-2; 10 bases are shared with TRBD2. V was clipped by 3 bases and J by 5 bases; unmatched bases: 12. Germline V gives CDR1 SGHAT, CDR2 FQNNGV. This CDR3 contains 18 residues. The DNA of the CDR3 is TGTGCCAGCAGCTTTAGGGCGATTGAGCGGGGGGGAACCGGGGAGCTGTTTTTT. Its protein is CASSFRAIERGGTGELFF.

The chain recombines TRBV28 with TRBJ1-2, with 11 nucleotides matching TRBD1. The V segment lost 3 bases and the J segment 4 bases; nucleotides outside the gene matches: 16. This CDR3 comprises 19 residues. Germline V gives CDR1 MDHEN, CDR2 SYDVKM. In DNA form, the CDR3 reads TGTGCCAGCAGTTTGATACACGGACAGGGGGCGAGTCAGGTCTATGGCTACACCTTC. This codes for CASSLIHGQGASQVYGYTF.

The CDR3 spells CASRSPRRDRVITGELFF. The CDR3 DNA sequence: TGTGCAAGTCGCTCCCCCCGCCGGGACAGGGTAATAACAGGGGAGCTGTTTTTT. J is TRBJ2-2 and V is TRBV12-2; TRBD1 was called by the table and not checked on the DNA. TRBV12-2 is flagged as a pseudogene. CDR3 length equals 18 residues.